This T cell receptor (beta chain) was retrieved from a study of metastatic and nonmetastatic thyroid tumors. Study observations and caveats: Significantly greater TCR beta diversity was reportedly found in malignant thyroid tumors than in benign nodules (in blood and tumor).

Germline CDR1 MRHNA, CDR2 SNTAGT. The CDR3 sequence is 13 residues long. V gave up 6 bases and J gave up 5 bases, with 13 bases separating them. Nobody among the patients had been given any treatment before thyroid surgery. Original data processing: Clinicopathological groups differed in CDR3, with these differences serving to build a distant-metastasis classifier for papillary thyroid cancer. MiXCR re-clonotyped the PCR reads for TCRdb. The V and J calls follow TCRdb's processing rather than the paper's. The table records fewer than 7,500 clones, 25% of them present only once. Note on this clone: No antigen is known for it.

The clonotype was recovered from a male donor with papillary thyroid cancer or a benign thyroid nodule (not recorded which). Some clones in this sample may be carry-over from other donors' samples. This rearrangement joins TRBV6-4 to TRBJ1-2; a weak D match, TRBD1 (6 bases). Material: adjacent normal tissue. CDR3 residues: CASSRGGGYGYTF. CDR3 nucleotides: TGTGCCAGCAGCAGAGGAGGGGGGTATGGCTACACCTTC.